These 4 T cell receptor beta chains came from one sample sequenced in a study of T cells in Graves' hyperthyroidism and ophthalmopathy. Using RNA transcripts as the source, TCR beta CDR3 regions were amplified. The HTBI primer set served for first-round RT-PCR of the TCR CDR3. TCRdb called the multiplex PCR reads again in MiXCR, with one record for every CDR3 protein. The repertoire has about 300,000 distinct CDR3 sequences, roughly 15% of them found once; the top ten carry 7.9%. The material sequenced was blood. Receptors originate from a woman aged 40-49 years with Graves' hyperthyroidism.

The V and J genes are TRBV7-9 and TRBJ2-7, with D perhaps matching TRBD1 or TRBD2 (5 bases each). The CDR3 has 14 residues. CDR1 and CDR2 from the germline V gene are SEHNR and FQNEAQ (reference sequence). Trimming shortened V by 5 bases and J by 2 bases, and 13 bases separated the two germline ends. CDR3 in amino acids: CASSLSGTPYEQYF. Here the CDR3 DNA reads TGTGCCAGCAGCCTTTCCGGGACGCCCTACGAGCAGTACTTC.

The chain employs TRBV19 and TRBJ2-3; TRBD2 agrees at 9 bases. The CDR3 extends over 17 amino acids. CDR1 and CDR2 (germline): LNHDA, SQIVND (reference sequence). Germline trimming cut 6 bases from V and 3 bases from J; bases unmatched to any gene: 13. In nucleotides, the CDR3 is TGTGCCAGTAGAAATCGAGCGGGAGGAGGAGTAACAGATACGCAGTATTTT. Amino acids: CASRNRAGGGVTDTQYF.

This clonotype was seen more than once but under ten times. This CDR3 reads CSASLGETLYSYNEQFF. In DNA, the CDR3 is TGCAGTGCTAGTTTAGGCGAAACACTATATTCCTACAATGAGCAGTTCTTC. The chain joins TRBV20-1 to TRBJ2-1; the D is unclear. Germline assignment: CDR1 DFQATT and CDR2 SNEGSKA (reference sequence). Trimming removed 3 bases from V and 1 base from J, with 19 bases in between. There are 17 residues in the CDR3.

This clonotype came up many times. The rearrangement uses TRBV6-6 and TRBJ2-3; the D call may be TRBD1 or TRBD2 (6 bases each). The CDR3 loop spans 18 amino acids. Germline CDR1 reads MNHNY; CDR2 reads SVGAGI (reference sequence). The V gene lost 0 bases and the J gene lost 4 bases, with 20 bases spanning the gap. In DNA, the CDR3 is TGTGCCAGCAGTTACTCGAGGAGGGGGGCAGGGAGGTCAGATACGCAGTATTTT. Amino acid sequence: CASSYSRRGAGRSDTQYF.